These 10 T cell receptor beta chains came from one sample sequenced in a study of blood T cells in healthy people across ages. A second about 6 to 12 cycle PCR used barcoded and J-beta primers. MiXCR, applied by TCRdb to the 5' RACE reads, yields one record per CDR3 protein. The table lists about 690,000 distinct CDR3 sequences, around 38% of them singletons, with 30% in the top ten. Sequenced: blood. Receptors originate from a man older than 75 in good health.

A few counts support this clonotype. The V gene is TRBV11-3, the J gene TRBJ2-1, with 7 bases that match TRBD1. The CDR3 has 17 amino acids. Per germline, CDR1 SGHNT and CDR2 YENEEA. J was trimmed by 1 base and V by 5 bases; bases with no gene match: 11. DNA of the CDR3: TGTGCCAGCAGCCTTACGACAGGGTCCGGGTCCTACAATGAGCAGTTCTTC. It is translated as CASSLTTGSGSYNEQFF.

The chain employs TRBV6-5 and TRBJ1-2; TRBD1 matches 7 bases. CDR1 is MNHEY and CDR2 is SVGAGI in the germline V gene. This CDR3 comprises 12 residues. Germline trimming cut 4 bases from V and 7 bases from J; bases unmatched to any gene: 3. Written as DNA, the CDR3 is TGTGCCAGCAGTTCGGGGACAGTTGGCTACACCTTC. Amino acids: CASSSGTVGYTF.

V usage is TRBV28 and J usage is TRBJ2-1, with 7 bases lining up with TRBD2. After removal of 7 bases from V and 4 bases from J, the junction contained 10 bases not matched to a gene. This CDR3 contains 15 residues. CDR1 is MDHEN, CDR2 SYDVKM, per germline. The CDR3 reads CASKLGRAGYNEQFF. Here the CDR3 DNA reads TGTGCCAGCAAGCTCGGGCGAGCGGGGTACAATGAGCAGTTCTTC.

This clonotype came up once. V is TRBV3-1 and J is TRBJ1-5; the D is unclear. The germline CDR1 and CDR2 sequences are LGHDT and YNNKEL (reference sequence). V was clipped by 0 bases and J by 0 bases, with 9 bases between them. The CDR3 runs to 16 residues. CDR3 DNA sequence: TGTGCCAGCAGCCAAGATCGAGGGTTTAGCAATCAGCCCCAGCATTTT. This translates into CASSQDRGFSNQPQHF.

This chain uses TRBV10-1 with TRBJ2-5, with 9 nucleotides matching TRBD2. CDR3 length: 15 residues. Unmatched junction bases numbered 2, after V lost 0 bases and J lost 3 bases. The germline CDR1 and CDR2 sequences are WNHNN and SYGVQD (reference sequence). DNA of the CDR3: TGCGCCAGCAGTGAGTCGCCTAGCGGGAAAGAGACCCAGTACTTC. The encoded protein is CASSESPSGKETQYF.

The CDR3 DNA is TGCAGTGCTAGAGCCCCGACAGGGAATAATGGCTACACCTTC. It specifies CSARAPTGNNGYTF. The chain has TRBV20-1 and TRBJ1-2; 7 bases are a match to TRBD1. CDR1 and CDR2 from the germline V gene are DFQATT and SNEGSKA (reference sequence). Trimming at V came to 1 base and at J to 6 bases, leaving 8 bases not matched to a gene. CDR3 length: 14 residues.

The gene calls are TRBV18 and TRBJ2-7; D is unclear. Germline-derived CDR1 and CDR2 are KGHSH and LQKENI. This CDR3 is 13 amino acids long. V was trimmed by 2 bases and J by 1 base, leaving 6 bases between them. The CDR3 reads CASSPSSSYEQYF. In DNA, the CDR3 is TGTGCCAGCTCACCAAGCTCGTCCTACGAGCAGTACTTC.

The chain recombines TRBV5-6 with TRBJ2-4; TRBD1 is a possible D gene (5 bases). The end of the DNA is better explained by TRBJ2-5, so the J call may be wrong. The CDR3 loop spans 14 amino acids. Germline V gene lookup returns CDR1 SGHDT and CDR2 YYEEEE. CDR3 amino acids: CASSYRQTRETQYF. DNA of the CDR3: TGTGCCAGCAGCTACCGACAGACAAGAGAGACCCAGTACTTC.

V is TRBV20-1 and J is TRBJ2-5, with 15 bases lining up with TRBD2. After removal of 5 bases from V and 4 bases from J, the junction contained 5 bases not matched to a gene. This CDR3 comprises 15 residues. CDR1 and CDR2 from the germline V gene are DFQATT and SNEGSKA (reference sequence). The CDR3 loop is CSASRTSGGVETQYF. CDR3 bases: TGCAGTGCTTCTCGGACTAGCGGGGGGGTAGAGACCCAGTACTTC.

CDR3 loop: CASLVPGLVYEQYF. CDR3 DNA sequence: TGTGCCAGCTTAGTCCCGGGACTAGTATACGAGCAGTACTTC. The genes are TRBV6-1 and TRBJ2-7, with 8 nucleotides matching TRBD2. The trim removed 8 bases at V and 4 bases at J, leaving 10 bases unmatched. The germline gives CDR1 MNHNS, CDR2 SASEGT. The CDR3 has 14 amino acids.